Below, one T cell receptor beta chain is given with its context. Its antigen is unidentified. The data are from a study of T cell responses to AZD1222 COVID-19 vaccine. Study details: Pooled together were second doses at about 4 or about 12 weeks.

Generated by immunoSEQ multiplex PCR, the TCRdb table keeps only in-frame clones and is missing some. Here the sample spans tens of thousands of clones, 85% to 90% being singletons. Trimming left V 1 base short and J 3 bases short, with 4 bases between. Germline loops: CDR1 KGHSH, CDR2 LQKENI. The CDR3 covers 13 residues. Broader study findings: Per reports, nearly half of all spike-specific TCRs target regions that are unmutated in variants. Across spike, vaccine-associated CD4 TCRs were found, dominant at 160-218 and 743-854.

The rearrangement links TRBV18 to TRBJ2-1, with D uncertain. The material was peripheral blood, obtained on day 0 of AZD1222 vaccination. The sequence derives from an adult in good health. CDR3: CASSPQGYNEQFF. In DNA form, the CDR3 reads TGTGCCAGCTCACCACAGGGCTACAATGAGCAGTTCTTC.